What follows are 8 T cell receptor beta chains derived from one specimen sequenced in a study of shared clonotypes between healthy human individuals. Measured with immunoSEQ multiplex PCR; TCRdb has only the in-frame clones, and not every one. The data show roughly 2 million clones, 95% seen once. The sample taken for sequencing was naive CD4+ T cells sorted from blood. Subset indicated: CD45RA+ positively selected. Source of these receptors: a man aged 18 to 29 in good health.

The J gene is TRBJ2-3, the V gene TRBV2; 8 bases are a match to TRBD1. This CDR3 comprises 15 residues. Looked up from germline, CDR1 is SNHLY and CDR2 is FYNNEI. The J segment lost 2 bases and the V segment lost 6 bases, leaving 7 bases of the junction unmatched. The CDR3 nucleotides read TGTGCCAGCAGAGTAGGGACAGGACCCACAGATACGCAGTATTTT. Translation gives CASRVGTGPTDTQYF.

This chain joins TRBV7-9 and TRBJ2-4; D is possibly TRBD2 (5 bases). Germline values: CDR1 SEHNR, CDR2 FQNEAQ (reference sequence). This CDR3 is built from 15 residues. V shed 1 base and J shed 4 bases, with 11 bases lying between them. This chain's CDR3 is CASSLGTRDKNIQYF. CDR3 in DNA: TGTGCCAGCAGCTTAGGAACTAGGGATAAAAACATTCAGTACTTC.

The V gene is TRBV2, the J gene TRBJ1-1, with D possibly being TRBD1 (5 bases). Trimming stripped 4 bases from V and 9 bases from J, with 15 bases between. CDR1 SNHLY and CDR2 FYNNEI come from the germline V gene. This CDR3 comprises 13 residues. For the CDR3, the DNA is TGTGCCAGCAGTGCCGACGATGGGACCCAAGCTTTCTTT. Its protein is CASSADDGTQAFF. The variable domain in full, completed from reference TRBV2 and TRBJ1-1, reads EPEVTQTPSHQVTQMGQEVILRCVPISNHLYFYWYRQILGQKVEFLVSFYNNEISEKSEIFDDQFSVERPDGSNFTLKIRSTKLEDSAMYFCASSADDGTQAFFGQGTRLTVV.

The rearrangement links TRBV9 to TRBJ2-1, with TRBD2 as a possible D gene (6 bases). Trimming cost V 4 bases and J 0 bases, with 17 bases left between them. The CDR3 is 17 residues long. Germline V lookup: CDR1 SGDLS, CDR2 YYNGEE. CDR3 residues: CASSRGEVLSSYNEQFF. The CDR3 DNA follows: TGTGCCAGCAGCCGAGGGGAGGTCCTAAGCTCCTACAATGAGCAGTTCTTC.

This chain uses TRBV6-1 with TRBJ1-5; TRBD1 matches at 10 bases. The CDR3 runs 15 residues. Trimming at V came to 11 bases and at J to 5 bases, leaving 12 bases not matched to a gene. Germline CDR1 and CDR2: MNHNS and SASEGT. CDR3 region: CACQDRDRGHQPQHF. As DNA, the CDR3 is TGTGCCTGCCAAGACCGAGACAGGGGGCATCAGCCCCAGCATTTT.

The J gene is TRBJ1-2, the V gene TRBV2; no firm D call. V gave up 2 bases and J gave up 7 bases, with 8 bases separating them. The CDR3 consists of 12 residues. CDR1 SNHLY and CDR2 FYNNEI come from the germline V gene. In nucleotides, the CDR3 is TGTGCCAGCAGTGAAATAGGGAGTGGCTACACCTTC. Its protein product is CASSEIGSGYTF.

This chain connects TRBV10-2 to TRBJ1-6; D unresolved. V lost 6 bases to trimming and J lost 7 bases, with 13 bases between them. The CDR3 totals 14 residues. Per germline, CDR1 WSHSY and CDR2 SAAADI. The CDR3 sequence: CASSPVRGNSPLHF. The CDR3 DNA sequence: TGCGCCAGCAGCCCCGTGAGAGGGAATTCACCCCTCCACTTT.

V and J are TRBV25-1 and TRBJ1-3; 7 bases are shared with TRBD1. Germline V gene sequence: CDR1 MGHDK, CDR2 SYGVNS. The V gene end was trimmed by 4 bases and the J gene end by 4 bases; junction bases not matched to a gene: 4. The CDR3 is 14 amino acids. The CDR3 region has the DNA TGTGCCAGCAGTGGAGGACAGGTCGGAAACACCATATATTTT. Its translation: CASSGGQVGNTIYF.